The 4 T cell receptor beta chains below were found in one sample sequenced in a study of radiotherapy plus CTLA-4 blockade in lung cancer. The method was immunoSEQ multiplex PCR; TCRdb's version includes in-frame clones alone and lacks a portion of them. The sample holds about 51,000 clones, 77% seen once. The specimen comprised peripheral blood, sampled from a patient treated with radiotherapy plus ipilimumab. The receptors shown here come from a human donor with non-small cell lung cancer whose response to radiotherapy plus ipilimumab could not be evaluated.

In regard to this clone: The same CDR3 also results from other DNA sequences found in this sample. Written as DNA, the CDR3 is TGTGCCAGCAGCTCTCCGGGACAGATGAACACTGAAGCTTTCTTT. It codes for CASSSPGQMNTEAFF. The gene calls are TRBV7-9 and TRBJ1-1, with 7 bases identical to TRBD1. This CDR3 is 15 amino acids long. CDR1 and CDR2 from the germline V gene are SEHNR and FQNEAQ (reference sequence). With 4 bases clipped from V and 0 bases from J, the junction kept 5 bases outside the gene matches.

The chain links TRBV27 to TRBJ2-7, with TRBD1 as a possible D gene (6 bases). V was cut by 5 bases and J by 2 bases, with 19 bases left in between. Germline CDR1 reads MNHEY; CDR2 reads SMNVEV (reference sequence). The CDR3 has 16 amino acids. CDR3 loop: CASSPSSGTPTYEQYF. CDR3 coding DNA: TGTGCCAGCAGTCCCTCCTCCGGGACACCGACCTACGAGCAGTACTTC.

This rearrangement joins TRBV5-4 to TRBJ1-1; TRBD1 agrees at 11 bases. Germline assignment: CDR1 SGHNT and CDR2 YYREEE (reference sequence). With V trimmed by 4 bases and J by 5 bases, 4 bases remained unmatched. The CDR3 consists of 14 residues. CDR3 nucleotide sequence: TGTGCCAGCAGCCGGGGACAGGGGGATACTGAAGCTTTCTTT. Protein: CASSRGQGDTEAFF. Complete variable domain (other parts from reference TRBV5-4 and TRBJ1-1): ETGVTQSPTHLIKTRGQQVTLRCSSQSGHNTVSWYQQALGQGPQFIFQYYREEENGRGNFPPRFSGLQFPNYSSELNVNALELDDSALYLCASSRGQGDTEAFFGQGTRLTVV.

The chain is built from TRBV7-3 and TRBJ2-1; 10 positions agree with TRBD1. The ends lost 5 bases at V and 5 bases at J; junction bases unmatched: 12. Looked up from germline, CDR1 is SGHTA and CDR2 is FQGTGA. There are 17 residues in the CDR3. The DNA of the CDR3 is TGTGCCAGCAGCCCCTGGGGTGCGGGACAGGGGAACAATGAGCAGTTCTTC. Protein sequence: CASSPWGAGQGNNEQFF.